The source of this T cell receptor (beta chain) is a study of control samples from healthy donors and cancer patients. Some clones are missing from TCRdb's copy, which holds only in-frame ones; the method was immunoSEQ multiplex PCR. The sample holds 78,000 or so clones; roughly 90% are singletons and the top ten take under 5%. Germline CDR1 is LNHDA and CDR2 is SQIVND (reference sequence). The V gene lost 6 bases and the J gene lost 5 bases, with 13 bases spanning the gap. CDR3 size: 13 residues. The sequenced sample was blood. This chain uses TRBV19 with TRBJ1-1; D gene unclear. This TCR derives from a woman aged 50 to 60 in good health. CDR3 amino acids: CASRSLEGTEAFF. CDR3 DNA sequence: TGTGCCAGTAGGAGTCTCGAGGGTACTGAAGCTTTCTTT.